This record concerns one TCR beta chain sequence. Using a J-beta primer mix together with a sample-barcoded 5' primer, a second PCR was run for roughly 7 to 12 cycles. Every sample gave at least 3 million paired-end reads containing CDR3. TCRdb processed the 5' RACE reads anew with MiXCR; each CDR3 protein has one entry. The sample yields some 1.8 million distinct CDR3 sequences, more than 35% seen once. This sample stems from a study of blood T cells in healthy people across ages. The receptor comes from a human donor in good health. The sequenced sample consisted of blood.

This CDR3 is CSLKGVVTDTQYF. In DNA, the CDR3 is TGCAGCTTAAAGGGGGTCGTCACAGATACGCAGTATTTT. J is TRBJ2-3 and V is TRBV29-1; D may be TRBD1 (6 bases). From germline, CDR1 is SQVTM and CDR2 ANQGSEA. This CDR3 has 13 amino acids. The germline V and J ends were trimmed by 8 bases and 2 bases, with 14 bases remaining between them.